The rows below give T cell receptor beta chains drawn from one sample of a study of blood T cells in healthy people across ages. TCRdb reprocessed the 5' RACE reads with MiXCR, giving one entry per CDR3 protein. In the table there are some 1.5 million distinct CDR3 sequences, approximately 28% of which are singletons. Sequencing was done on a sample of blood. The receptors come from a woman aged 30 to 39 in good health. Each CDR3 is given with its conserved first and last residue. Fields, in order: D gene, clone size, V gene, J gene, CDR3 DNA, CDR3 protein. The D gene is left open where the match is weak. Expanded clones are given a class, and other clones once, few, many or no size at all.

TRBD1	NA	TRBV4-3	TRBJ1-4	TGCGCCAGCAGCCAGGGGAGGGGGCAAGGTAATGAAAAACTGTTTTTT	CASSQGRGQGNEKLFF
NA	NA	TRBV6-5	TRBJ1-4	TGTGCCAGCAGTTTACCGGAAACGGCAACTAATGAAAAACTGTTTTTT	CASSLPETATNEKLFF
TRBD1	NA	TRBV5-4	TRBJ2-1	TGTGCCAGCAGCTTAGGGACAGGGATCTTTAATGAGCAGTTCTTC	CASSLGTGIFNEQFF
NA	NA	TRBV6-6	TRBJ2-2	TGTGCCACCAGGCCCGCCCGGTCGAACACCGGGGAGCTGTTTTTT	CATRPARSNTGELFF
NA	NA	TRBV29-1	TRBJ2-1	TGCAGCGCTGAAAACGGGAGCTCCTACAATGAGCAGTTCTTC	CSAENGSSYNEQFF
NA	NA	TRBV7-6	TRBJ1-2	TGTGCCAGCAGCCCCAACGGAGTGGACTATGGCTACACCTTC	CASSPNGVDYGYTF
NA	few	TRBV10-3	TRBJ1-6	TGTGCCATCAGTGAGTCGGTTGGGGTCCAATCACCCCTCCACTTT	CAISESVGVQSPLHF
NA	many	TRBV6-2/TRBV6-3	TRBJ2-1	TGTGCCAGCAGCGATAGTAATGAGCAGTTCTTC	CASSDSNEQFF
NA	NA	TRBV24-1	TRBJ2-1	TGTGCCACCAGTGATGGCGGACGTTTATTTTACAATGAGCAGTTCTTC	CATSDGGRLFYNEQFF
NA	NA	TRBV7-2	TRBJ2-2	TGTGCCAGCAGCTCCCGCCCCTATGTGTCCGGGGAGCTGTTTTTT	CASSSRPYVSGELFF
TRBD1	NA	TRBV5-1	TRBJ1-6	TGCGCCAGCAGCTTGGGGGGGACAGGTCCTTATTCACCCCTCCACTTT	CASSLGGTGPYSPLHF
NA	NA	TRBV18	TRBJ1-2	TGTGCCAGCTCACCACGGGGGACGGGCTACACCTTC	CASSPRGTGYTF
NA	NA	TRBV28	TRBJ2-3	TGTGCCAGCAGTTTAACATTGGGGAAGAGCGGTAGCACAGATACGCAGTATTTT	CASSLTLGKSGSTDTQYF
TRBD2	NA	TRBV7-3	TRBJ2-2	TGTGCCAGCAGCTTATACGGGGGGGAATCCACCGGGGAGCTGTTTTTT	CASSLYGGESTGELFF
NA	few	TRBV7-2	TRBJ1-2	TGTGCCAGCAGCTTGCCCCGGGAAGCGAACTATGGCTACACCTTC	CASSLPREANYGYTF
TRBD1	many	TRBV7-2	TRBJ1-1	TGTGCCAGCAGCCCCCAGGGACAGGGGTACACTGAAGCTTTCTTT	CASSPQGQGYTEAFF
TRBD2	NA	TRBV3-1	TRBJ2-3	TGTGCCAGCAGCCAAGAGGGACTACTCCAAGATACGCAGTATTTT	CASSQEGLLQDTQYF
TRBD2	NA	TRBV3-1	TRBJ2-7	TGTGCCAGCAGCCAAGAGGCTAGCGGGAGGTTCCACGAGCAGTACTTC	CASSQEASGRFHEQYF
NA	many	TRBV5-1	TRBJ2-7	TGCGCCAGCAGCTTTCTGGATACCTACGAGCAGTACTTC	CASSFLDTYEQYF
TRBD1	NA	TRBV5-1	TRBJ2-7	TGCGCCAGCAGCTTGGCCCCGGACAGGGCCTACGAGCAGTACTTC	CASSLAPDRAYEQYF
NA	NA	TRBV6-6	TRBJ2-4	TGTCCCAGCACAACGAGGGCCAAAAACATTCAGTACTTC	CPSTTRAKNIQYF
TRBD2	many	TRBV6-2/TRBV6-3	TRBJ2-5	TGTGCCAGCAGTTATACAGGCGGGGGAGCACAGACCCAGTACTTC	CASSYTGGGAQTQYF
TRBD1	NA	TRBV29-1	TRBJ1-1	TGCAGCGTTGATTTGGACAGGGAGGCTTTCTTT	CSVDLDREAFF
NA	few	TRBV7-2	TRBJ2-3	TGTGCCAGCAGCCCCCCTAGCGCTACCGCGCAGTATTTT	CASSPPSATAQYF
NA	NA	TRBV7-6	TRBJ2-1	TGTGCCAGCAGCTTAGTAGCGGAGGACAATGAGCAGTTCTTC	CASSLVAEDNEQFF
NA	many	TRBV11-2	TRBJ1-5	TGTGCCAGCAGCTTGGGCTTCAATCAGCCCCAGCATTTT	CASSLGFNQPQHF
TRBD1	NA	TRBV7-3	TRBJ2-1	TGTGCCAGCAGCTCCGGACAGGGGACATTTGATGAGCAGTTCTTC	CASSSGQGTFDEQFF
TRBD1	many	TRBV15	TRBJ2-7	TGTGCCACCAGCGTACAACAGGGGGCGGGAGAGCAGTACTTC	CATSVQQGAGEQYF
NA	NA	TRBV29-1	TRBJ1-1	TGCAGCGTCGACAATCAGGGGAACACTGAAGCTTTCTTT	CSVDNQGNTEAFF
TRBD1	NA	TRBV3-1	TRBJ1-4	TGTGCCAGCAGCCGAGGGACAGACGGCCAACTGTTTTTT	CASSRGTDGQLFF
NA	few	TRBV20-1	TRBJ1-5	TGCAGTGCTAGTATCGGGTCGGGTCAGCCCCAGCATTTT	CSASIGSGQPQHF
NA	few	TRBV5-4	TRBJ2-7	TGTGCCAGCAGCTTGCAGGTAGCGAGGGGGACATACGAGCAGTACTTC	CASSLQVARGTYEQYF
NA	few	TRBV6-6	TRBJ2-1	TGTGCCAGCAGCTCTAAAACCGGGACAAATCCCTACGAGCAGTTCTTC	CASSSKTGTNPYEQFF
NA	many	TRBV2	TRBJ2-7	TGTGCCAGCAGTGAAGCACGGTACTCCTACGAGCAGTACTTC	CASSEARYSYEQYF
NA	few	TRBV12-3/TRBV12-4	TRBJ2-7	TGTGCCAGCAGTTCCAAAGGGGGACCGTTCTACGAGCAGTACTTC	CASSSKGGPFYEQYF
NA	NA	TRBV4-1	TRBJ2-2	TGCGCCAGCAGCCAAGGGGGCACCCCCGGGGAGCTGTTTTTT	CASSQGGTPGELFF
NA	NA	TRBV15	TRBJ2-5	TGTGCCACCAGCAGAGGTGGCTACGGAGAGACCCAGTACTTC	CATSRGGYGETQYF
NA	few	TRBV29-1	TRBJ2-7	TGCAGCGTCGGACCCGCGGTGCACGAGCAGTACTTC	CSVGPAVHEQYF
TRBD2	NA	TRBV9	TRBJ2-2	TGTGCCAGTTCAGAGACTAGCGGGAGCCCCGGGGAGCTGTTTTTT	CASSETSGSPGELFF
NA	few	TRBV4-1	TRBJ2-7	TGCGCCAGCAGCCAAGTTGCAGCGGAACCCTACGAGCAGTACTTC	CASSQVAAEPYEQYF
NA	NA	TRBV4-1	TRBJ2-5	TGCGCCAGCAGCCAAGAAGGGACCACGTACCAAGAGACCCAGTACTTC	CASSQEGTTYQETQYF
NA	few	TRBV29-1	TRBJ1-2	TGCAGCGTTGAAGAGTACAATAACTATGGCTACACCTTC	CSVEEYNNYGYTF
TRBD1	NA	TRBV12-3/TRBV12-4	TRBJ1-5	TGTGCCAGCAGGGGGACAGGGCAGCCCCAGCATTTT	CASRGTGQPQHF
TRBD1	few	TRBV28	TRBJ1-1	TGTGCCAGCAGTTTAGGTCACCCAAACAGGGGAAACACTGAAGCTTTCTTT	CASSLGHPNRGNTEAFF
NA	NA	TRBV11-3	TRBJ1-3	TGTGCCAGCAGCTTATTTTCGGGTTCTGGAAACACCATATATTTT	CASSLFSGSGNTIYF
TRBD2	few	TRBV6-1	TRBJ2-7	TGTGCCAGCAGTCCACAGCGGGGGGGCTCCTACAATGAGCAGTACTTC	CASSPQRGGSYNEQYF
TRBD1	few	TRBV4-2	TRBJ1-2	TGTGCCAGCAGCCATACAGGGGATAACGTTTATGGCTACACCTTC	CASSHTGDNVYGYTF
NA	NA	TRBV11-2	TRBJ1-1	TGTGCCAGCAGCCTGCGCTCGGGAGGGACGAACACTGAAGCTTTCTTT	CASSLRSGGTNTEAFF
TRBD1	many	TRBV6-5	TRBJ1-2	TGTGCCAGCAGTTACTCCCGGACAGGAAACTATGGCTACACCTTC	CASSYSRTGNYGYTF
NA	NA	TRBV27	TRBJ2-3	TGTGCCAGCAGTTCATCGGGACGCCTCTTGGGAGATACGCAGTATTTT	CASSSSGRLLGDTQYF
TRBD1	NA	TRBV12-3/TRBV12-4	TRBJ1-6	TGTGCCAGCAGTTTAGGTGACAGGGGGCAATCACCCCTCCACTTT	CASSLGDRGQSPLHF
NA	many	TRBV7-6	TRBJ2-1	TGTGCCAGCAGCTTATCCGGGACACAGAACAATGAGCAGTTCTTC	CASSLSGTQNNEQFF
NA	NA	TRBV7-2	TRBJ2-3	TGTGCCAGCAGCTTAGGTTCGTTGCAGTCAGATACGCAGTATTTT	CASSLGSLQSDTQYF